This TCR beta chain was found in a study of glioma-infiltrating T cells after dendritic cell vaccination. Study in general: Three intradermal dendritic cell vaccine injections were given every two weeks.

The protocol was immunoSEQ multiplex PCR, while the TCRdb copy is restricted to in-frame clones and leaves out a portion. Counted here are about 87,000 clones, around nine tenths occurring once; the ten biggest clones make up under 4%. The table lists this clone with a count of one. CDR3 length: 17 residues. With 6 bases clipped from V and 2 bases from J, the junction kept 12 bases outside the gene matches. The V gene's germline CDR1 is SGHNT and CDR2 YENEEA. This TCR derives from a human donor with glioblastoma. This material consisted of blood, taken before dendritic cell vaccination. V is TRBV11-3 and J is TRBJ2-7; 11 bases are shared with TRBD1. The chain's CDR3 is CASSWGTGTGGTYEQYF. In DNA form, the CDR3 reads TGTGCCAGCAGTTGGGGGACCGGGACAGGGGGGACCTACGAGCAGTACTTC.